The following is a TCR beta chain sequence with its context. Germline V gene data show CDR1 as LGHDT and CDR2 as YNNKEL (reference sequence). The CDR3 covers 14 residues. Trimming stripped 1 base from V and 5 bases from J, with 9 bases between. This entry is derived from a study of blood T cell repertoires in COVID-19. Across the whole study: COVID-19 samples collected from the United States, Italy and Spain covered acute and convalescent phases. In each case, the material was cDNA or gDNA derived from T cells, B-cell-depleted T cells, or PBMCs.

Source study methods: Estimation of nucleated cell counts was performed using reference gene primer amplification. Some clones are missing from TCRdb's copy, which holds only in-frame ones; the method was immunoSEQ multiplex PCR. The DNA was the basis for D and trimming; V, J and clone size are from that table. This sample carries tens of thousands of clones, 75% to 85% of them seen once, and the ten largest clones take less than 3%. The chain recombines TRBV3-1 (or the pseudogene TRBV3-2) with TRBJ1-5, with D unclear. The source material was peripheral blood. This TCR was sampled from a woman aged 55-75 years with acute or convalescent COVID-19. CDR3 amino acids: CASSQGGGHQPQHF. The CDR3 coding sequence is TGTGCCAGCAGCCAAGGAGGAGGCCATCAGCCCCAGCATTTT.